This T cell receptor beta chain was sequenced during a study of glioma-infiltrating T cells. Regarding the study as a whole: Gliomas, especially low-grade, showed above-expected tissue-blood divergence; non-neoplastic patients showed below. Only very few CDR3 sequences appeared in both tissue and blood.

This clonotype came up a few times. Its antigen is unidentified. With a much larger clone just one base away, this may be a read error. No conserved phenylalanine or tryptophan ends this CDR3, so it is likely a read error. The iRepertoire nested amplicon-rescue multiplex PCR amplified TCR alpha and beta CDR3s from RNA. From the multiplex PCR reads, TCRdb called clonotypes with MiXCR, one entry per CDR3 protein. The table lists under 150,000 distinct CDR3 sequences, about 25% of them singletons. The sequenced sample consisted of glioma tissue, nonneoplastic brain tissue, or PBMCs (not recorded which). The source is a human donor with low-grade glioma or glioblastoma, undergoing nonglioma brain surgery, or in good health (not recorded which).

DNA for the CDR3: TGCAGTGCTAGGCCCAGACAGGGGAACACTGAAGCTTTCTCT. Its translation: CSARPRQGNTEAFS. V gene TRBV20-1 combines with J gene TRBJ1-1; 7 bases are a match to TRBD1. There are 14 residues in the CDR3. V gave up 3 bases and J gave up 1 base; unmatched junction bases: 5. Germline-derived CDR1 and CDR2 are DFQATT and SNEGSKA (reference sequence).